This section outlines one T cell receptor beta chain sequence together with its context. Original handling: From reference gene primer amplification, estimates of nucleated cell counts were derived. The protocol was immunoSEQ multiplex PCR, while the TCRdb copy is restricted to in-frame clones and leaves out a portion. D and trimming come from the DNA, and the V and J calls and clone size come from that table. This sample carries some 150,000 clones, more than 75% of them seen once, and the ten largest clones take roughly 2.6%. These data come from a study of blood T cell repertoires in COVID-19. As for the study in general: Donors in the United States, Italy and Spain gave samples during acute or convalescent COVID-19. Sample material is recorded as cDNA or gDNA derived from T cells, B-cell-depleted T cells, or PBMCs.

The V gene lost 3 bases and the J gene lost 5 bases, with 10 bases spanning the gap. The CDR3 covers 13 residues. Germline CDR1 is SQVTM and CDR2 is ANQGSEA. This chain links TRBV29-1 with TRBJ1-4; tentatively, D is TRBD1 (5 bases). The receptor was derived from a human donor with acute or convalescent COVID-19. The donor label of this sample is uncertain. Sequencing was performed on peripheral blood. Here the CDR3 DNA reads TGCAGCGTTGATACAGGCCAAAATGAAAAACTGTTTTTT. Its protein product is CSVDTGQNEKLFF.